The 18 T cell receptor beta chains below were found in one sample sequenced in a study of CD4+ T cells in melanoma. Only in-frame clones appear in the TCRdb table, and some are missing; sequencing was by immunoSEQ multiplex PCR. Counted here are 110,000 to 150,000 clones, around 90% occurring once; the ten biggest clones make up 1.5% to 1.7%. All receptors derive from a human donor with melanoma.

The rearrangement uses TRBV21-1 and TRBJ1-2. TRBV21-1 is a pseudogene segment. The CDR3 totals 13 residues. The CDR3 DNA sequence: TGTGCCAGCAGCAAACAGACTTTCTATGGCTACACCTTC. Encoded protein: CASSKQTFYGYTF.

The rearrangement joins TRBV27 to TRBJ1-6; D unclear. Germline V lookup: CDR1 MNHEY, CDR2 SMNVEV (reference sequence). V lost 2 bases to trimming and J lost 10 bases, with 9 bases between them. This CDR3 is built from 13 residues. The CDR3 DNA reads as TGTGCCAGCAGTTTAGTCCTCGAGTCACCCCTCCACTTT. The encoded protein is CASSLVLESPLHF.

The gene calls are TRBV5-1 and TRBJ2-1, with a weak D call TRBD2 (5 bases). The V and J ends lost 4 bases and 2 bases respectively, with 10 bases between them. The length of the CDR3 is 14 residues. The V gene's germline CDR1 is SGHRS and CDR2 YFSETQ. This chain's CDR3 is CASSEGAAYNEQFF. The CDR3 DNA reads TGCGCCAGCAGCGAGGGAGCGGCCTACAATGAGCAGTTCTTC.

This CDR3 reads CASRPQGSYNEQFF. CDR3 sequence (DNA): TGTGCCAGTAGGCCACAGGGCAGTTACAATGAGCAGTTCTTC. The chain has TRBV19 and TRBJ2-1; weak D call: TRBD1 (6 bases). The germline CDR1 and CDR2 sequences are LNHDA and SQIVND (reference sequence). The V and J ends lost 6 bases and 4 bases respectively, with 13 bases between them. The CDR3 length is 14 residues.

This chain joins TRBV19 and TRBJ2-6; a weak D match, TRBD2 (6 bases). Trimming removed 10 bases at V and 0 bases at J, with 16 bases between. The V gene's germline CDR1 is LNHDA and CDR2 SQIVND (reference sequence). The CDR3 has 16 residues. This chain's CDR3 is CATETGTRSGANVLTF. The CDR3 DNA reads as TGTGCCACCGAAACCGGGACTCGCTCTGGGGCCAACGTCCTGACTTTC.

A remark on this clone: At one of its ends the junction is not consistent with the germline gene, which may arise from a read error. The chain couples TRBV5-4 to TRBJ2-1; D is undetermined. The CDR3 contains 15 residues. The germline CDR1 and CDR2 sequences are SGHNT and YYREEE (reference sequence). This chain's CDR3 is CASSLEAKPWNAQFF. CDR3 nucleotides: TGTGCCAGCAGCTTGGAGGCTAAGCCGTGGAATGCGCAGTTCTTC.

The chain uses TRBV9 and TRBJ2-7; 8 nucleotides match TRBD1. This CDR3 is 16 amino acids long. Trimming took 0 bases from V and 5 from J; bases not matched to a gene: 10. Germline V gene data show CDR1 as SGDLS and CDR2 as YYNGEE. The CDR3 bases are TGTGCCAGCAGCGTAGGGTTCCAGGGGGCGCCCAACGAGCAGTACTTC. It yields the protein CASSVGFQGAPNEQYF. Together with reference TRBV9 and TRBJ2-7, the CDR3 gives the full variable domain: DSGVTQTPKHLITATGQRVTLRCSPRSGDLSVYWYQQSLDQGLQFLIQYYNGEERAKGNILERFSAQQFPDLHSELNLSSLELGDSALYFCASSVGFQGAPNEQYFGPGTRLTVT.

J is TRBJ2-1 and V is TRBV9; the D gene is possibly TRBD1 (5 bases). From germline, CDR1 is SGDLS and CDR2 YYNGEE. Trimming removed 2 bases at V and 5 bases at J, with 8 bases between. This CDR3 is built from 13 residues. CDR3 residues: CASSVDRHNEQFF. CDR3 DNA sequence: TGTGCCAGCAGCGTCGACAGACACAATGAGCAGTTCTTC. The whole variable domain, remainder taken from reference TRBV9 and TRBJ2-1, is DSGVTQTPKHLITATGQRVTLRCSPRSGDLSVYWYQQSLDQGLQFLIQYYNGEERAKGNILERFSAQQFPDLHSELNLSSLELGDSALYFCASSVDRHNEQFFGPGTRLTVL.

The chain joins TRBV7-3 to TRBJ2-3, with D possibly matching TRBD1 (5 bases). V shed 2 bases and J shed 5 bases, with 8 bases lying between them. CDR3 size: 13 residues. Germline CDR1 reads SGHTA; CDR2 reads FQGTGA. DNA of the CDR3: TGTGCCAGCAGCTTACTTAGGGGAGATACGCAGTATTTT. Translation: CASSLLRGDTQYF.

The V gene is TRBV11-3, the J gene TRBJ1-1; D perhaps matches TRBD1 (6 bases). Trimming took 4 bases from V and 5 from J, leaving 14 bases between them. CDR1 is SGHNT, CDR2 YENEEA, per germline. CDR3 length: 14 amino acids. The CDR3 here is CASSSGGGRTEAFF. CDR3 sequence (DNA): TGTGCCAGCAGCTCCGGGGGGGGGCGAACTGAAGCTTTCTTT.

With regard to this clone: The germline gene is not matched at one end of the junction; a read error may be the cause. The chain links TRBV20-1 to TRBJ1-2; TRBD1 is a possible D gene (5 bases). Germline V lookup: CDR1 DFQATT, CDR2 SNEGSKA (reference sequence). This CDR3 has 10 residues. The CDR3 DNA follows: TGCAGTGCTAGAGATGAGGGGCTACTCTTC. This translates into CSARDEGLLF.

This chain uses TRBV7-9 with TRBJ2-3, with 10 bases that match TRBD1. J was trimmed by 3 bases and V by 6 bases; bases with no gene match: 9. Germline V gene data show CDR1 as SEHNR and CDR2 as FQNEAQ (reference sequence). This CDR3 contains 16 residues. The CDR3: CASRPTGTGETDTQYF. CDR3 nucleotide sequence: TGTGCCAGCAGGCCAACCGGGACAGGGGAAACAGATACGCAGTATTTT.

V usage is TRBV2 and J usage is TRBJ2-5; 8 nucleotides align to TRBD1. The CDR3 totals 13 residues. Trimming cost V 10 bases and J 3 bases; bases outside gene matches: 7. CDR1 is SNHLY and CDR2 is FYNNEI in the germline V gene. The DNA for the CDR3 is TGTGCCACGGGACAGGTACTTGAAGAGACCCAGTACTTC. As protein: CATGQVLEETQYF. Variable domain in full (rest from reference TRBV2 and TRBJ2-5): EPEVTQTPSHQVTQMGQEVILRCVPISNHLYFYWYRQILGQKVEFLVSFYNNEISEKSEIFDDQFSVERPDGSNFTLKIRSTKLEDSAMYFCATGQVLEETQYFGPGTRLLVL.

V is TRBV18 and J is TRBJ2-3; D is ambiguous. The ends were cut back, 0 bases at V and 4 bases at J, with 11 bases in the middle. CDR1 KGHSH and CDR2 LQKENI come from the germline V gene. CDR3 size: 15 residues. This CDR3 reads CASSPPGSSSDTQYF. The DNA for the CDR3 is TGTGCCAGCTCACCACCAGGGTCCTCGTCAGATACGCAGTATTTT.

The CDR3 here is CASSPGTSSTDTQYF. The CDR3 DNA reads as TGTGCCAGCAGCCCAGGGACCTCTAGCACAGATACGCAGTATTTT. The gene calls are TRBV9 and TRBJ2-3; D possibly matches TRBD1 or TRBD2 (5 bases each). V lost 4 bases and J 0 bases, leaving 12 bases between the germline ends. The CDR3 runs to 15 residues. Germline V lookup: CDR1 SGDLS, CDR2 YYNGEE.

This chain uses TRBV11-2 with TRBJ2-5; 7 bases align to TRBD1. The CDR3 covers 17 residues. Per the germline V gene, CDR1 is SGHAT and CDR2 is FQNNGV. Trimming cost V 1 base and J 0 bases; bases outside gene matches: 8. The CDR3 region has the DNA TGTGCCAGCAGCTTAGCCAGGGGGACCCCGTACCAAGAGACCCAGTACTTC. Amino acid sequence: CASSLARGTPYQETQYF. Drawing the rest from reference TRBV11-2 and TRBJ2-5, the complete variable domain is EAGVAQSPRYKIIEKRQSVAFWCNPISGHATLYWYQQILGQGPKLLIQFQNNGVVDDSQLPKDRFSAERLKGVDSTLKIQPAKLEDSAVYLCASSLARGTPYQETQYFGPGTRLLVL.

Here the CDR3 reads CASKGGSNEKLFF. DNA of the CDR3: TGCGCCAGCAAGGGAGGTTCAAATGAAAAACTGTTTTTT. The J gene is TRBJ1-4, the V gene TRBV5-1, with D unresolved. Germline V gene sequence: CDR1 SGHRS, CDR2 YFSETQ. Trimming cost V 6 bases and J 5 bases, with 11 bases left between them. The CDR3 runs to 13 residues.

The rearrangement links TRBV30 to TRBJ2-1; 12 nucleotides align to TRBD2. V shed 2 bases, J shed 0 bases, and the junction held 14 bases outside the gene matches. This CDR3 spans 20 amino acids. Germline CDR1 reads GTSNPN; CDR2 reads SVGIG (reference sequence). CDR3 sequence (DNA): TGTGCCTGGAGTAGGCTGGCTAGCGGGGGGGCCAGAATCTCCTACAATGAGCAGTTCTTC. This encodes CAWSRLASGGARISYNEQFF. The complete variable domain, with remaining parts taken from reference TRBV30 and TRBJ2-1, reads SQTIHQWPATLVQPVGSPLSLECTVEGTSNPNLYWYRQAAGRGLQLLFYSVGIGQISSEVPQNLSASRPQDRQFILSSKKLLLSDSGFYLCAWSRLASGGARISYNEQFFGPGTRLTVL.